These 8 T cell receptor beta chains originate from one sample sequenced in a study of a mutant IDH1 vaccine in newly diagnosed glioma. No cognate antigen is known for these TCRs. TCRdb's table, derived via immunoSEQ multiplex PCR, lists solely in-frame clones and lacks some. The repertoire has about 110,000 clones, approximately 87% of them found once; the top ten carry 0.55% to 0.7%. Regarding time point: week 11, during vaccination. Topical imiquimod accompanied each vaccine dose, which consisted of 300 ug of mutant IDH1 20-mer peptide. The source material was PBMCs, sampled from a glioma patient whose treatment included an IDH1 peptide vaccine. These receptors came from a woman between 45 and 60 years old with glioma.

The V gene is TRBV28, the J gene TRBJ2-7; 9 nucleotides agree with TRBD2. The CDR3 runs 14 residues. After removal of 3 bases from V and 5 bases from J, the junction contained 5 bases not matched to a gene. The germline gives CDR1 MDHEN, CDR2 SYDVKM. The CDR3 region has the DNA TGTGCCAGCAGTTTTGGGCTAGCGGGGAACGAGCAGTACTTC. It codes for CASSFGLAGNEQYF.

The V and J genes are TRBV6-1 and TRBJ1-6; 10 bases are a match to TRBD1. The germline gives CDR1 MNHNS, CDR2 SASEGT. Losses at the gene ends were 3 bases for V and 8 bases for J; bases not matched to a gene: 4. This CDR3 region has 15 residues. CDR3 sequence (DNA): TGTGCCAGCAGTGAGTTTGGGACAGGGGATTCACCCCTCCACTTT. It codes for CASSEFGTGDSPLHF.

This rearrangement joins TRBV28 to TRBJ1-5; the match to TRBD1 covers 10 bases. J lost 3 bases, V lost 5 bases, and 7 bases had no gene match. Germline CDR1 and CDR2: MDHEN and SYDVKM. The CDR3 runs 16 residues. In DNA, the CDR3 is TGTGCCAGCAGTCCAGGGGGACAGGGGAACAATCAGCCCCAGCATTTT. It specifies CASSPGGQGNNQPQHF. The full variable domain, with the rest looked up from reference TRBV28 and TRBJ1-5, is DVKVTQSSRYLVKRTGEKVFLECVQDMDHENMFWYRQDPGLGLRLIYFSYDVKMKEKGDIPEGYSVSREKKERFSLILESASTNQTSMYLCASSPGGQGNNQPQHFGDGTRLSIL.

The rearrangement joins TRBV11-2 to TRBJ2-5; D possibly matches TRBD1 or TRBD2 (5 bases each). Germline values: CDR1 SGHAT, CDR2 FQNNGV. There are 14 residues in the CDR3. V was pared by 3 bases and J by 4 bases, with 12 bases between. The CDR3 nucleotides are TGTGCCAGCAGCTTTGGGACCGCCCTAGAGACCCAGTACTTC. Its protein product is CASSFGTALETQYF.

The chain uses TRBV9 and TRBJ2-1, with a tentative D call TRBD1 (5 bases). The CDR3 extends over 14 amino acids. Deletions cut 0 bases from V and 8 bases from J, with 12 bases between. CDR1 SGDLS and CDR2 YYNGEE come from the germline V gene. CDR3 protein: CASSVVGVGDEQFF. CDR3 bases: TGTGCCAGCAGCGTAGTAGGGGTGGGCGATGAGCAGTTCTTC.

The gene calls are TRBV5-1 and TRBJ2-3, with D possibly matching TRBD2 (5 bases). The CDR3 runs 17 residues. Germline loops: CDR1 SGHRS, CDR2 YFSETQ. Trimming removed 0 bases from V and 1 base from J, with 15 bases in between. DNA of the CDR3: TGCGCCAGCAGCTTGGGGGCTAGCCGAATGGGCACAGATACGCAGTATTTT. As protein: CASSLGASRMGTDTQYF.

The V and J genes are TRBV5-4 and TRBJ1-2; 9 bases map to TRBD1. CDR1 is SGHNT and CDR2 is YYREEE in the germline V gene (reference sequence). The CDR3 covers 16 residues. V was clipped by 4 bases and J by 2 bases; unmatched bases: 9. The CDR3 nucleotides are TGTGCCAGCAGCCCCCCGTTAGGGACAGGGAACTATGGCTACACCTTC. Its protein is CASSPPLGTGNYGYTF.

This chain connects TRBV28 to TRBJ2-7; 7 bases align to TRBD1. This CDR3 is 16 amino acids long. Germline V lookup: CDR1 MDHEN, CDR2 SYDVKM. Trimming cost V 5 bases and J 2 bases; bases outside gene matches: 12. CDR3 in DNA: TGTGCCAGCAGTGGACTCCGGGACAGCTTCGCCTACGAGCAGTACTTC. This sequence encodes CASSGLRDSFAYEQYF.